This T cell receptor (beta chain) is from a study of blood T cell repertoires in COVID-19. This CDR3 region has 14 residues. The V gene's germline CDR1 is MGHDK and CDR2 SYGVNS. The V gene lost 2 bases and the J gene lost 6 bases, with 8 bases spanning the gap. How the authors handled the data: Amplified reference gene primers provided the basis for estimating nucleated cell counts. The method was immunoSEQ multiplex PCR; TCRdb's version includes in-frame clones alone and lacks a portion of them. The V and J calls and clone size are taken from that table; D and trimming were inferred from the DNA. The data contain some 43,000 clones, about four fifths of them singletons.

The chain combines TRBV25-1 with TRBJ1-6; D remains ambiguous. The TCR originated in a man aged 40-55 years with active or convalescent COVID-19. The sequenced sample was peripheral blood. The DNA of the CDR3 is TGTGCCAGCAGTGAAGCTATACTTAATTCACCCCTCCACTTT. Amino acid sequence: CASSEAILNSPLHF.